The rows below give T cell receptor beta chains drawn from one sample of a study of blood T cells in healthy people across ages. Via MiXCR, TCRdb re-called the 5' RACE reads, giving one row per CDR3 protein. The sample lists around 520,000 distinct CDR3 sequences; about 26% were seen once. The same data also contributed to another study, on T cells of mothers and their children.

The source material was blood. These receptors originate from a boy younger than 10 in good health. CDR3s include the opening cysteine and the closing phenylalanine or tryptophan. Each record gives: CDR3 protein, CDR3 DNA, V gene, J gene, D gene, clone size. A D gene is named only where the DNA matches it firmly. Size is stated for part of the rows, as once, few or many counts, or as a class when the clone is expanded.

CATGGSPDGYTF	TGTGCCACGGGGGGGAGTCCTGATGGCTACACCTTC	TRBV2	TRBJ1-2	.	.
CASSLFAEQFF	TGTGCCAGCAGCCTCTTCGCTGAGCAGTTCTTC	TRBV7-2	TRBJ2-1	.	.
CASSVGPLTSSSGNTIYF	TGTGCCAGCAGCGTAGGCCCTTTGACATCGAGCTCTGGAAACACCATATATTTT	TRBV9	TRBJ1-3	.	many
CATSPDRANTGELFF	TGTGCCACCAGCCCGGACAGGGCGAACACCGGGGAGCTGTTTTTT	TRBV15	TRBJ2-2	TRBD1	.
CASDFEPNTGELFF	TGTGCCAGCGACTTTGAGCCAAACACCGGGGAGCTGTTTTTT	TRBV2	TRBJ2-2	.	.
CASHRDPYEQYF	TGTGCCAGCCACAGGGATCCCTACGAGCAGTACTTC	TRBV27	TRBJ2-7	.	.
CSASLAGVSTGETQYF	TGCAGTGCTAGTTTGGCGGGAGTGTCCACCGGAGAGACCCAGTACTTC	TRBV20-1	TRBJ2-5	TRBD2	few
CASRRTGRIYEQYF	TGTGCCAGCAGAAGGACAGGTAGAATCTACGAGCAGTACTTC	TRBV12-3/TRBV12-4	TRBJ2-7	TRBD1	few
CASSFGAMNTEAFF	TGTGCCAGCAGTTTCGGGGCCATGAACACTGAAGCTTTCTTT	TRBV27	TRBJ1-1	.	.
CSAREGRYQETQYF	TGCAGTGCTAGAGAGGGACGGTACCAAGAGACCCAGTACTTC	TRBV20-1	TRBJ2-5	.	few
CASSQGLIRGYGYTF	TGTGCCAGCAGCCAAGGGCTGATCCGGGGTTACGGCTACACCTTC	TRBV3-1	TRBJ1-2	.	.
CASSPDRGLGDTQYF	TGTGCCAGCTCACCAGACAGGGGGCTTGGAGATACGCAGTATTTT	TRBV18	TRBJ2-3	TRBD1	few
CASSLEGGPETQYF	TGCGCCAGCAGCTTGGAAGGGGGGCCAGAGACCCAGTACTTC	TRBV5-1	TRBJ2-5	.	few
CASSLERGGTDTQYF	TGCGCCAGCAGCTTGGAGCGGGGGGGCACAGATACGCAGTATTTT	TRBV5-1	TRBJ2-3	TRBD2	.
CASSSAGSSSYEQYF	TGTGCCAGCAGTTCCGCTGGGTCCAGCTCCTACGAGCAGTACTTC	TRBV7-8	TRBJ2-7	.	.
CASSLDLDRGRGGTEAFF	TGTGCCAGCAGCTTAGACCTAGACAGGGGGCGTGGGGGCACTGAAGCTTTCTTT	TRBV7-2	TRBJ1-1	TRBD1	.
CASSEALGGAGQFF	TGTGCCAGCAGTGAAGCGCTTGGGGGCGCGGGGCAGTTCTTC	TRBV27	TRBJ2-1	.	.
CSVEDVASWAEGGKETQYF	TGCAGCGTTGAAGACGTGGCTAGCTGGGCGGAGGGGGGAAAAGAGACCCAGTACTTC	TRBV29-1	TRBJ2-5	.	.
CAISESMTVQETQYF	TGTGCCATCAGTGAGTCGATGACGGTCCAAGAGACCCAGTACTTC	TRBV10-3	TRBJ2-5	.	few
CSVSRLAGSNEQFF	TGCAGCGTTTCTCGACTAGCGGGGAGCAATGAGCAGTTCTTC	TRBV29-1	TRBJ2-1	TRBD2	few
CASSQDNREVETQYF	TGTGCCAGCAGCCAAGATAACCGGGAAGTGGAGACCCAGTACTTC	TRBV3-1	TRBJ2-5	.	once
CASSARQGPYEQYF	TGTGCCAGCAGCGCCCGACAGGGACCCTACGAGCAGTACTTC	TRBV7-8	TRBJ2-7	TRBD1	few
CASSLDQGGYSNQPQHF	TGTGCCAGCAGCTTAGACCAGGGGGGCTATAGCAATCAGCCCCAGCATTTT	TRBV11-2	TRBJ1-5	TRBD1	.
CSVDRTYGYTF	TGCAGCGTTGACAGGACTTATGGCTACACCTTC	TRBV29-1	TRBJ1-2	.	.
CASSLAFGELRDIQYF	TGTGCCAGCAGTTTAGCTTTTGGAGAGTTACGAGACATTCAGTACTTC	TRBV12-3/TRBV12-4	TRBJ2-4	.	.
CASSLRSGENIQYF	TGTGCCAGCAGCTTAAGGTCAGGGGAAAACATTCAGTACTTC	TRBV11-2	TRBJ2-4	.	once
CASSLRGARVSGNTIYF	TGTGCCAGCAGCTTACGAGGGGCCCGGGTCTCTGGAAACACCATATATTTT	TRBV11-2	TRBJ1-3	.	.
CASSLAPSTARSLEQYF	TGCGCCAGCAGCTTGGCCCCCTCGACAGCGCGATCCTTGGAGCAGTACTTC	TRBV5-1	TRBJ2-7	.	few
CASSYSTVSGNTIYF	TGTGCCAGCAGTTACTCGACGGTGTCTGGAAACACCATATATTTT	TRBV6-2/TRBV6-3	TRBJ1-3	.	.
CSVEDSREVGGETQYF	TGCAGCGTTGAAGATTCCCGGGAGGTAGGGGGAGAGACCCAGTACTTC	TRBV29-1	TRBJ2-5	.	.
CASSPVIYEQFF	TGTGCCAGCAGCCCCGTGATCTATGAGCAGTTCTTC	TRBV7-2	TRBJ2-1	.	few
CASSSTRGTRRTGELFF	TGTGCCAGCAGTTCCACCCGAGGTACTAGGAGGACCGGGGAGCTGTTTTTT	TRBV12-3/TRBV12-4	TRBJ2-2	.	.
CASSLTGSGRAFF	TGTGCCAGCAGCCTTACTGGGTCGGGGCGAGCTTTCTTT	TRBV6-6	TRBJ1-1	.	.
CARKPGTDTQYF	TGTGCCAGGAAACCTGGCACAGATACGCAGTATTTT	TRBV2	TRBJ2-3	.	few
CATSDYKHNEQFF	TGTGCCACCAGTGATTATAAACACAATGAGCAGTTCTTC	TRBV24-1	TRBJ2-1	.	.
CASSDSGGSYEQYF	TGTGCCAGCTCCGATAGTGGCGGCTCCTACGAGCAGTACTTC	TRBV11-2	TRBJ2-7	.	few
CASSAGTDLYNEQFF	TGTGCCAGCAGCGCCGGGACGGATCTCTACAATGAGCAGTTCTTC	TRBV13	TRBJ2-1	.	.
CAISDGGDTQYF	TGTGCCATCAGTGATGGCGGAGATACGCAGTATTTT	TRBV10-3	TRBJ2-3	.	few
CSASAPLAKNIQYF	TGCAGTGCTAGTGCCCCCCTGGCCAAAAACATTCAGTACTTC	TRBV20-1	TRBJ2-4	.	.
CASSLVSGEAETQYF	TGCGCCAGCAGCTTGGTGTCAGGGGAGGCAGAGACCCAGTACTTC	TRBV5-1	TRBJ2-5	.	.
CASSPRTSGWIYNEQFF	TGTGCCAGCAGCCCTCGGACTAGCGGGTGGATTTACAATGAGCAGTTCTTC	TRBV7-2	TRBJ2-1	TRBD2	.
CSAAIEGAPTNEKLFF	TGCAGTGCCGCAATTGAGGGGGCGCCAACTAATGAAAAACTGTTTTTT	TRBV20-1	TRBJ1-4	TRBD1	.
CASSQATGNNEQFF	TGCGCCAGCAGCCAGGCCACAGGTAACAATGAGCAGTTCTTC	TRBV4-3	TRBJ2-1	.	few
CASSKGTLSYEQYF	TGTGCCAGCAGCAAGGGTACACTCTCCTACGAGCAGTACTTC	TRBV6-1	TRBJ2-7	.	.